This T cell receptor beta chain was observed in a study of blood T cell repertoires in COVID-19. Assay used: immunoSEQ multiplex PCR; TCRdb lists only in-frame clones, some missing. The sample shows 150,000 to 200,000 clones, around 84% of them seen only once. The CDR3 runs 13 residues. Germline lookup yields CDR1 MNHEY and CDR2 SVGAGI. The ends lost 6 bases at V and 6 bases at J; junction bases unmatched: 5. Participants were aged roughly 18 to 89 years, lived in under 30 US areas, and enrolled virtually. Donors were grouped by their self-reported clinical history. The TCR originated in a woman aged 50 to 60 who had recovered from COVID-19. The chain uses TRBV6-5 and TRBJ1-2; 9 bases line up with TRBD1. The sequenced sample was PBMCs or T cells enriched from blood (not recorded which). The CDR3 loop is CASRKQGADGYTF. CDR3 nucleotide sequence: TGTGCCAGCAGGAAACAGGGGGCAGATGGCTACACCTTC.